A single sample is the source of the 17 T cell receptor beta chains below, sequenced in a study of PD-1 blockade in classical Hodgkin lymphoma. Brentuximab vedotin exposure varied, and every patient relapsed after autologous stem cell transplantation. Sequencing used immunoSEQ multiplex PCR; TCRdb keeps in-frame clones, though not all of them. The data show 20,000 to 25,000 clones, 65% to 85% seen once. The starting material was peripheral blood mononuclear cells (PBMCs), obtained before the second cycle of nivolumab. Source of these receptors: a human donor with classical Hodgkin lymphoma.

The DNA for the CDR3 is TGCGCCAGCAGCTTGGTTACAGGGCCCGGGGAGCTGTTTTTT. The encoded protein is CASSLVTGPGELFF. This chain links TRBV5-1 with TRBJ2-2; tentative D call: TRBD1 (6 bases). The V end was cut by 0 bases, the J end by 6 bases, with 9 bases between. CDR3 length equals 14 residues. Germline loops: CDR1 SGHRS, CDR2 YFSETQ.

The rearrangement joins TRBV5-6 to TRBJ1-1; D is unclear. Germline V gene data show CDR1 as SGHDT and CDR2 as YYEEEE. The germline V and J ends were trimmed by 4 bases and 0 bases, with 13 bases remaining between them. The CDR3 spans 15 residues. The CDR3 loop reads CASSPRTPMNTEAFF. In nucleotides, the CDR3 is TGTGCCAGCAGCCCACGGACGCCTATGAACACTGAAGCTTTCTTT.

The chain combines TRBV7-2 with TRBJ2-3; TRBD2 is a possible D gene (5 bases). The CDR3 is 15 amino acids. V was shortened by 5 bases and J by 0 bases, with 12 bases between the two germline ends. Germline-derived CDR1 and CDR2 are SGHTA and FQGNSA. Here the CDR3 reads CASSPRGASTDTQYF. The CDR3 DNA reads as TGTGCCAGCAGCCCACGGGGTGCTAGCACAGATACGCAGTATTTT.

The chain has TRBV5-4 and TRBJ2-2; D remains ambiguous. The germline V gene has CDR1 SGHNT and CDR2 YYREEE (reference sequence). V shed 1 base and J shed 2 bases, with 6 bases lying between them. The CDR3 spans 14 residues. This chain's CDR3 is CASSLNRNTGELFF. DNA for the CDR3: TGTGCCAGCAGCTTGAACAGAAACACCGGGGAGCTGTTTTTT.

This chain joins TRBV6-6 and TRBJ2-5; maybe TRBD1 (6 bases). Germline V gives CDR1 MNHNY, CDR2 SVGAGI (reference sequence). V was shortened by 4 bases and J by 0 bases, with 12 bases between the two germline ends. This CDR3 has 15 residues. CDR3 loop: CASSSTGPYQETQYF. CDR3 coding DNA: TGTGCCAGCAGTTCGACAGGACCGTACCAAGAGACCCAGTACTTC.

The chain is built from TRBV18 and TRBJ2-7; TRBD1 agrees at 7 bases. This CDR3 has 14 residues. CDR1 KGHSH and CDR2 LQKENI come from the germline V gene. Trimming took 4 bases from V and 2 from J; bases not matched to a gene: 5. CDR3 in amino acids: CASSQDRATYEQYF. CDR3 in DNA: TGTGCCAGCTCACAAGACAGGGCAACCTACGAGCAGTACTTC.

J is TRBJ2-1 and V is TRBV6-1, with TRBD2 identical over 8 bases. The CDR3 extends over 16 amino acids. Germline V lookup: CDR1 MNHNS, CDR2 SASEGT. V shed 2 bases, J shed 4 bases, and the junction held 7 bases outside the gene matches. The chain's CDR3 is CASSEIAGGLYNEQFF. CDR3 bases: TGTGCCAGCAGTGAAATTGCGGGGGGCCTTTACAATGAGCAGTTCTTC.

This chain connects TRBV6-5 to TRBJ2-5; D remains ambiguous. V gave up 0 bases and J gave up 3 bases, with 5 bases separating them. Germline-derived CDR1 and CDR2 are MNHEY and SVGAGI. There are 13 residues in the CDR3. CDR3 loop: CASSYSGKETQYF. The CDR3 nucleotides are TGTGCCAGCAGTTACTCGGGTAAAGAGACCCAGTACTTC.

This clone has only a few counts. This rearrangement joins TRBV28 to TRBJ2-5; possibly TRBD1 for D (6 bases). Looked up from germline, CDR1 is MDHEN and CDR2 is SYDVKM. V was cut by 8 bases and J by 2 bases, with 24 bases left in between. The CDR3 covers 17 residues. In DNA form, the CDR3 reads TGTGCCAGCCATCCGGGACCTCTGGGGGCCTCGCAAGAGACCCAGTACTTC. This translates into CASHPGPLGASQETQYF. The full variable domain, its missing parts supplied by reference TRBV28 and TRBJ2-5, is DVKVTQSSRYLVKRTGEKVFLECVQDMDHENMFWYRQDPGLGLRLIYFSYDVKMKEKGDIPEGYSVSREKKERFSLILESASTNQTSMYLCASHPGPLGASQETQYFGPGTRLLVL.

The J gene is TRBJ2-5, the V gene TRBV28; D unresolved. V lost 4 bases to trimming and J lost 7 bases, with 10 bases between them. The CDR3 is made up of 12 amino acids. From germline, CDR1 is MDHEN and CDR2 SYDVKM. The CDR3 loop reads CASSSTFWTQYF. The CDR3 DNA sequence: TGTGCCAGCAGTTCAACATTTTGGACCCAGTACTTC.

The J gene is TRBJ2-1, the V gene TRBV9, with 9 bases that match TRBD2. The germline V gene has CDR1 SGDLS and CDR2 YYNGEE. The CDR3 extends over 15 amino acids. The J segment lost 8 bases and the V segment lost 4 bases, leaving 10 bases of the junction unmatched. The CDR3 sequence: CASSPSLAGFHEQFF. The CDR3 nucleotides read TGTGCCAGCAGCCCCAGCCTAGCGGGGTTCCATGAGCAGTTCTTC.

The chain recombines TRBV18 with TRBJ1-2; the D gene is possibly TRBD1 (5 bases). Trimming removed 3 bases at V and 2 bases at J, with 19 bases between. Per the germline V gene, CDR1 is KGHSH and CDR2 is LQKENI. The length of the CDR3 is 17 residues. CDR3 region: CASSPSWGIRTNYGYTF. For the CDR3, the DNA is TGTGCCAGCTCACCGTCGTGGGGGATCCGGACAAACTATGGCTACACCTTC. Filled out from reference TRBV18 and TRBJ1-2, the complete variable domain reads NAGVMQNPRHLVRRRGQEARLRCSPMKGHSHVYWYRQLPEEGLKFMVYLQKENIIDESGMPKERFSAEFPKEGPSILRIQQVVRGDSAAYFCASSPSWGIRTNYGYTFGSGTRLTVV.

V gene TRBV15 combines with J gene TRBJ1-5; D gene unclear. This CDR3 contains 13 residues. V lost 1 base, J lost 2 bases, and 3 bases lay in between. Germline V gene data show CDR1 as LNHNV and CDR2 as YYDKDF (reference sequence). This CDR3 is CATSRGRNQPQHF. The CDR3 DNA is TGTGCCACCAGCAGAGGACGCAATCAGCCCCAGCATTTT.

The rearrangement joins TRBV13 to TRBJ2-5; perhaps TRBD2 as D (7 bases). Germline V gene lookup returns CDR1 PRHDT and CDR2 FYEKMQ (reference sequence). Trimming stripped 3 bases from V and 7 bases from J, with 15 bases between. The CDR3 totals 14 residues. As DNA, the CDR3 is TGTGCCAGCAGCTTGTATGGGGGCGGGGGGACCCAGTACTTC. Its protein product is CASSLYGGGGTQYF. Based on the CDR3 plus reference TRBV13 and TRBJ2-5, the full variable domain is AAGVIQSPRHLIKEKRETATLKCYPIPRHDTVYWYQQGPGQDPQFLISFYEKMQSDKGSIPDRFSAQQFSDYHSELNMSSLELGDSALYFCASSLYGGGGTQYFGPGTRLLVL.

The V gene is TRBV18, the J gene TRBJ2-5; TRBD2 might be the D (6 bases). The CDR3 sequence is 13 residues long. The V gene lost 6 bases and the J gene lost 2 bases, with 10 bases spanning the gap. The V gene's germline CDR1 is KGHSH and CDR2 LQKENI. CDR3 nucleotides: TGTGCCAGCTCTTGGGGGGATCAAGAGACCCAGTACTTC. Its protein product is CASSWGDQETQYF.

CDR3 sequence (DNA): TGTGCCAGCAGCTTAGGGGGAAGGGGGCTGGGGACTGAAGCTTTCTTT. This codes for CASSLGGRGLGTEAFF. The chain employs TRBV7-8 and TRBJ1-1, with TRBD1 matching 7 bases. Germline CDR1 SGHVS, CDR2 FQNEAQ. This CDR3 has 16 residues. V shed 1 base and J 5 bases; nucleotides not matched to a gene: 10.

The CDR3 DNA follows: TGCGCCAGCAGCTTGGCTGCAGGGATGAGCTCTGGAAACACCATATATTTT. Its protein is CASSLAAGMSSGNTIYF. The genes are TRBV5-1 and TRBJ1-3; tentatively, D is TRBD1 (5 bases). This CDR3 is built from 17 residues. Trimming stripped 0 bases from V and 0 bases from J, with 13 bases between. The germline gives CDR1 SGHRS, CDR2 YFSETQ.